Detailed here is one T cell receptor (beta chain). Sample time point: baseline, week 1 (first vaccination visit). The treatment is: pre-vaccination baseline after standard-of-care therapy. TCRdb keeps only in-frame clones here, not all; method: immunoSEQ multiplex PCR. This table has about 92,000 clones, roughly 80% appearing once. This entry is derived from a study of a mutant IDH1 vaccine in newly diagnosed glioma. This CDR3 is built from 16 residues. Germline lookup yields CDR1 SGHRS and CDR2 YFSETQ. Trimming took 3 bases from V and 0 from J; bases not matched to a gene: 8. This specimen was PBMCs, taken from a glioma patient treated with radiotherapy, temozolomide or both. The TCR comes from a woman between 50 and 59 years old with glioma. This sequence joins TRBV5-1 and TRBJ2-5; TRBD1 matches at 7 bases. The CDR3 protein is CASSSLGTADQETQYF. The CDR3, as DNA: TGCGCCAGCAGCTCTCTCGGGACAGCCGACCAAGAGACCCAGTACTTC.